These 30 T cell receptor beta chains were all obtained from the same sample, sequenced in a study of T cell repertoires in cytomegalovirus infection. TCRdb redid the calling of the reads with MiXCR, one entry per CDR3 protein. Of hundreds of thousands of distinct CDR3 sequences listed, 15% to 20% were seen once; the top ten hold under 9%. The sequenced sample consisted of PBMCs. All receptors derive from a human donor in good health (CMV status not recorded). Some clones in this sample may be carry-over from other donors' samples.

This clonotype was counted a few times. The DNA for the CDR3 is TGTGCCAGCAGCTTTGGACAGTACGAGAATCAGCCCCAGCATTTT. This translates into CASSFGQYENQPQHF. The chain carries TRBV3-1 and TRBJ1-5; D perhaps matches TRBD1 (6 bases). The CDR3 has 15 residues. Germline CDR1 is LGHDT and CDR2 is YNNKEL (reference sequence). Trimming removed 5 bases at V and 4 bases at J, with 15 bases between.

The chain uses TRBV7-9 and TRBJ2-3; TRBD2 might be the D (6 bases). The CDR3 loop spans 13 amino acids. Trimming removed 6 bases at V and 4 bases at J, with 11 bases between. Per germline, CDR1 SEHNR and CDR2 FQNEAQ (reference sequence). DNA for the CDR3: TGTGCCAGCAGTACATCGGGAGCAGATACGCAGTATTTT. Residues: CASSTSGADTQYF.

The chain links TRBV5-6 to TRBJ2-3, with 7 bases matching TRBD2. Germline V CDR1 and CDR2: SGHDT, YYEEEE. V shed 4 bases and J 2 bases; nucleotides not matched to a gene: 4. This CDR3 contains 14 residues. The CDR3, as DNA: TGTGCCAGCAGCAGGCGGGGGTTCACAGATACGCAGTATTTT. This codes for CASSRRGFTDTQYF.

This sequence joins TRBV20-1 and TRBJ2-5; tentative D call: TRBD2 (6 bases). Germline CDR1 reads DFQATT; CDR2 reads SNEGSKA (reference sequence). This CDR3 contains 17 residues. Trimming pared 8 bases from V and 2 bases from J, leaving 27 bases between. The CDR3 coding sequence is TGCAGTTCCCAAGATCTAGCGCCCACTTCAGTACAAGAGACCCAGTACTTC. Its protein is CSSQDLAPTSVQETQYF.

This clonotype has a handful of counts. The V call is TRBV6-6, the J call TRBJ2-5; possibly TRBD2 for D (5 bases). Trimming removed 2 bases from V and 4 bases from J, with 23 bases in between. From germline, CDR1 is MNHNY and CDR2 SVGAGI (reference sequence). The CDR3 totals 18 residues. The CDR3 is CASSYPMLGSGSGETQYF. As DNA, the CDR3 is TGTGCCAGCAGTTACCCAATGTTGGGTTCGGGGTCAGGAGAGACCCAGTACTTC.

The table lists this clonotype with many counts. The rearrangement uses TRBV6-2 or TRBV6-3 and TRBJ2-3; D unresolved. The germline gives CDR1 MNHEY, CDR2 SVGEGT. The germline V and J ends were trimmed by 7 bases and 1 base, with 9 bases remaining between them. This CDR3 has 13 amino acids. Here the CDR3 reads CASTSAGTDTQYF. The CDR3 DNA is TGTGCCAGCACCTCGGCGGGCACAGATACGCAGTATTTT.

Many counts were recorded for this clonotype. The chain has TRBV7-8 and TRBJ2-7; no reliable D call. This CDR3 is 16 amino acids long. V lost 1 base to trimming and J lost 2 bases, with 15 bases between them. Germline CDR1 and CDR2: SGHVS and FQNEAQ. CDR3 bases: TGTGCCAGCAGCTTAGTTATAACCGGCGTGCCCTACGAGCAGTACTTC. Translation: CASSLVITGVPYEQYF.

This clonotype was observed many times. The chain is built from TRBV27 and TRBJ2-3, with D unresolved. Trimming took 0 bases from V and 6 from J, leaving 13 bases between them. This CDR3 spans 15 amino acids. Germline V gives CDR1 MNHEY, CDR2 SMNVEV (reference sequence). In DNA form, the CDR3 reads TGTGCCAGCAGTTTATCGTTGCCAGGAGTTGATACGCAGTATTTT. It encodes CASSLSLPGVDTQYF.

A few counts support this clonotype. The V and J genes are TRBV3-1 and TRBJ2-5; 8 nucleotides match TRBD1. V lost 0 bases to trimming and J lost 3 bases; unmatched junction nucleotides: 6. The CDR3 has 16 residues. Germline V lookup: CDR1 LGHDT, CDR2 YNNKEL (reference sequence). The CDR3 nucleotides read TGTGCCAGCAGCCAAGAAACGGAGACAGGGGAAGAGACCCAGTACTTC. Its translation: CASSQETETGEETQYF.

V is TRBV15 and J is TRBJ2-1; D gene unclear. Germline V gene lookup returns CDR1 LNHNV and CDR2 YYDKDF (reference sequence). V lost 0 bases, J lost 2 bases, and 5 bases lay in between. This CDR3 contains 14 residues. The CDR3 region has the DNA TGTGCCACCAGCAGAGATCCGGCCTACAATGAGCAGTTCTTC. Protein product: CATSRDPAYNEQFF.

The J gene is TRBJ2-7, the V gene TRBV27; TRBD1 or TRBD2 may be the D gene (5 bases each). The V gene lost 6 bases and the J gene lost 1 base, with 13 bases spanning the gap. Germline CDR1 is MNHEY and CDR2 is SMNVEV (reference sequence). This CDR3 region has 14 residues. Here the CDR3 DNA reads TGTGCCAGCAGAGCCGGGACCCGATCCTACGAGCAGTACTTC. Its protein is CASRAGTRSYEQYF.

This clonotype was picked up many times. The V call is TRBV7-2, the J call TRBJ2-3, with 8 bases aligning to TRBD2. The CDR3 runs to 15 residues. CDR1 and CDR2 from the germline V gene are SGHTA and FQGNSA. V lost 5 bases and J lost 0; bases outside the gene matches: 4. The CDR3 sequence: CASSRSSGSTDTQYF. In DNA, the CDR3 is TGTGCCAGCAGCCGTTCTAGCGGGAGCACAGATACGCAGTATTTT. Looking up the rest from reference TRBV7-2 and TRBJ2-3 gives the full variable domain: GAGVSQSPSNKVTEKGKDVELRCDPISGHTALYWYRQSLGQGLEFLIYFQGNSAPDKSGLPSDRFSAERTGGSVSTLTIQRTQQEDSAVYLCASSRSSGSTDTQYFGPGTRLTVL.

This chain uses TRBV24-1 with TRBJ1-6, with TRBD1 as a possible D gene (5 bases). The CDR3 is made up of 12 amino acids. Between the trimmed V and J ends, which lost 0 bases and 14 bases, there was a span of 7 bases. The V gene's germline CDR1 is KGHDR and CDR2 SFDVKD. This chain's CDR3 is CATSDLTGTLHF. Here the CDR3 DNA reads TGTGCCACCAGTGATTTGACAGGCACCCTCCACTTT.

This clonotype was detected a few times. The V gene is TRBV28, the J gene TRBJ2-7; tentatively, D is TRBD1 (6 bases). Trimming took off 4 bases at V and 3 bases at J, with 13 bases between the two ends. Per germline, CDR1 MDHEN and CDR2 SYDVKM. This CDR3 spans 14 amino acids. CDR3 protein: CASSSDSFFYEQYF. For the CDR3, the DNA is TGTGCCAGCAGTTCGGACAGTTTCTTCTACGAGCAGTACTTC.

The CDR3 sequence: CASSGDSRAEKLFF. CDR3 nucleotide sequence: TGCGCCAGCAGTGGGGACTCCCGCGCAGAAAAACTGTTTTTT. The chain uses TRBV5-1 and TRBJ1-4; possibly TRBD1 for D (5 bases). The V and J ends lost 5 bases and 8 bases respectively, with 16 bases between them. Germline CDR1 SGHRS, CDR2 YFSETQ. CDR3 length: 14 residues. Full variable domain (missing parts from reference TRBV5-1 and TRBJ1-4): KAGVTQTPRYLIKTRGQQVTLSCSPISGHRSVSWYQQTPGQGLQFLFEYFSETQRNKGNFPGRFSGRQFSNSRSEMNVSTLELGDSALYLCASSGDSRAEKLFFGSGTQLSVL.

This clonotype was seen at least ten times. The CDR3 sequence is CASSFRRDQETQYF. The CDR3 DNA is TGTGCCAGCAGCTTCCGGAGGGACCAAGAGACCCAGTACTTC. The chain links TRBV7-2 to TRBJ2-5, with D perhaps TRBD2 (6 bases). CDR3 length equals 14 residues. CDR1 and CDR2 from the germline V gene are SGHTA and FQGNSA. Between the trimmed V and J ends, which lost 3 bases and 0 bases, there was a span of 8 bases.

This clonotype was observed a few times. This chain uses TRBV5-1 with TRBJ2-7; TRBD1 agrees at 9 bases. The V gene's germline CDR1 is SGHRS and CDR2 YFSETQ. The CDR3 totals 15 residues. Trimming took 3 bases from V and 5 from J; bases not matched to a gene: 9. The CDR3 DNA sequence: TGCGCCAGCAGCTGGACAGGGGACACTACTCACGAGCAGTACTTC. It specifies CASSWTGDTTHEQYF.

This clonotype was counted a single time. This sequence joins TRBV7-9 and TRBJ2-7; D not resolved. V was pared by 2 bases and J by 1 base, with 9 bases between. Germline V gene data show CDR1 as SEHNR and CDR2 as FQNEAQ (reference sequence). This CDR3 region has 14 residues. CDR3 loop: CASSLPGFSYEQYF. The DNA of the CDR3 is TGTGCCAGCAGCTTACCCGGATTTTCCTACGAGCAGTACTTC.

This clonotype has ten or more counts. CDR3 protein: CSASRGRVGHQPQHF. The DNA for the CDR3 is TGCAGTGCTAGTCGAGGCAGGGTAGGTCATCAGCCCCAGCATTTT. V gene TRBV20-1 combines with J gene TRBJ1-5; possibly TRBD1 for D (5 bases). V was cut by 3 bases and J by 5 bases, with 17 bases left in between. The CDR3 extends over 15 amino acids. Per the germline V gene, CDR1 is DFQATT and CDR2 is SNEGSKA (reference sequence).

Only a few counts were recorded for this clonotype. This chain links TRBV28 with TRBJ2-3; D gene ambiguous. Trimming removed 4 bases at V and 2 bases at J, with 16 bases between. CDR1 MDHEN and CDR2 SYDVKM come from the germline V gene. This CDR3 region has 16 residues. Here the CDR3 reads CASSYPSDAYTDTQYF. CDR3 nucleotides: TGTGCCAGCAGTTACCCGTCCGACGCTTACACAGATACGCAGTATTTT.

Ten or more counts support this clonotype. The rearrangement uses TRBV7-2 and TRBJ2-7; 8 bases match TRBD1. Trimming cost V 5 bases and J 4 bases; bases outside gene matches: 10. CDR1 and CDR2 (germline): SGHTA, FQGNSA. The CDR3 is 15 amino acids. The CDR3: CASSHRTGTTYEQYF. CDR3 DNA sequence: TGTGCCAGCAGCCACCGGACAGGGACAACATACGAGCAGTACTTC.

This clonotype was detected ten times or more. The rearrangement uses TRBV6-1 and TRBJ2-3, with 12 bases that match TRBD2. The CDR3 has 17 amino acids. The J segment lost 2 bases and the V segment lost 5 bases, leaving 8 bases of the junction unmatched. CDR1 MNHNS and CDR2 SASEGT come from the germline V gene. CDR3 DNA: TGTGCCAGCAGTTATAGAGGACTAGCGGGACTCACAGATACGCAGTATTTT. It yields the protein CASSYRGLAGLTDTQYF.

This clonotype was seen a few times. The chain employs TRBV2 and TRBJ1-1; the D is unclear. Per germline, CDR1 SNHLY and CDR2 FYNNEI. CDR3 length equals 13 residues. V lost 4 bases and J 0 bases, leaving 6 bases between the germline ends. The CDR3 nucleotides read TGTGCCAGCAGTGGAGAGATGAACACTGAAGCTTTCTTT. Encoded protein: CASSGEMNTEAFF.

This clonotype was seen many times. The rearrangement links TRBV7-2 to TRBJ2-1; D is perhaps TRBD2 (7 bases). CDR3 size: 17 residues. V lost 2 bases and J 7 bases, leaving 21 bases between the germline ends. Germline V CDR1 and CDR2: SGHTA, FQGNSA. The CDR3, as DNA: TGTGCCAGCAGCTTAAGGGGGGACTACGCGGGGCCGAATGAGCAGTTCTTC. Protein product: CASSLRGDYAGPNEQFF.

This clonotype was found many times. V and J are TRBV4-1 and TRBJ1-5, with D hard to call. The CDR3 is 14 residues long. Per germline, CDR1 MGHRA and CDR2 YSYEKL. Trimming took off 1 base at V and 7 bases at J, with 11 bases between the two ends. Here the CDR3 DNA reads TGCGCCAGCAGCCAAGTGCCTGTGATCCAGCCCCAGCATTTT. Translation: CASSQVPVIQPQHF.

This clonotype was seen at least ten times. The chain couples TRBV19 to TRBJ2-5; 14 positions match TRBD2. The CDR3 is made up of 19 amino acids. Trimming at V came to 7 bases and at J to 5 bases, leaving 18 bases not matched to a gene. Germline V gene sequence: CDR1 LNHDA, CDR2 SQIVND (reference sequence). The CDR3 spells CASTAGLAGGSALEETQYF. DNA for the CDR3: TGTGCCAGTACTGCCGGACTAGCGGGAGGCTCGGCGCTCGAGGAGACCCAGTACTTC.

This clonotype has only a few counts. The J gene is TRBJ2-5, the V gene TRBV5-6; D unresolved. Germline CDR1 reads SGHDT; CDR2 reads YYEEEE. Trimming left V 3 bases short and J 5 bases short, with 14 bases between. The length of the CDR3 is 14 residues. Here the CDR3 reads CASSSTWGRETQYF. CDR3 bases: TGTGCCAGCAGCTCTACCTGGGGTCGGGAGACCCAGTACTTC. The full variable domain, its missing parts supplied by reference TRBV5-6 and TRBJ2-5, is DAGVTQSPTHLIKTRGQQVTLRCSPKSGHDTVSWYQQALGQGPQFIFQYYEEEERQRGNFPDRFSGHQFPNYSSELNVNALLLGDSALYLCASSSTWGRETQYFGPGTRLLVL.

This clonotype has ten or more counts. The chain is built from TRBV12-3 or TRBV12-4 and TRBJ1-5; no firm D call. This CDR3 region has 13 residues. V was shortened by 0 bases and J by 5 bases, with 5 bases between the two germline ends. The CDR3 bases are TGTGCCAGCAGTTTAGCAGAGCATCAGCCCCAGCATTTT. As protein: CASSLAEHQPQHF.

The chain has TRBV28 and TRBJ2-2; the match to TRBD1 covers 8 bases. Germline-derived CDR1 and CDR2 are MDHEN and SYDVKM. The junction had 5 bases not matched to a gene; V was cut back by 5 bases and J by 6 bases. The CDR3 loop spans 14 amino acids. The CDR3 loop is CASSTRTGSGELFF. Written as DNA, the CDR3 is TGTGCCAGCAGTACGAGGACAGGGTCCGGGGAGCTGTTTTTT.

This clonotype was counted many times. This chain links TRBV7-6 with TRBJ2-1, with a tentative D call TRBD1 (6 bases). CDR1 is SGHVS, CDR2 FNYEAQ, per germline. The CDR3 has 15 residues. Trimming took off 1 base at V and 5 bases at J, with 12 bases between the two ends. CDR3 in amino acids: CASSLEGGRDNEQFF. The CDR3 coding sequence is TGTGCCAGCAGCTTAGAAGGGGGTAGGGACAATGAGCAGTTCTTC.